Listed below are T cell receptor beta chains from one sample, sequenced in a study of T cell repertoires in cytomegalovirus infection. TCRdb reprocessed the reads with MiXCR, giving one entry per CDR3 protein. Of fewer than 350,000 distinct CDR3 sequences listed, 25% to 35% were seen once; the top ten hold around 19%. For these receptors, no antigen is known. The sequences come from cultured PBMCs, collected from culture after CMV antigen stimulation. All receptors come from a human donor in good health (CMV status not recorded). Some clones in this sample may be carry-over from other donors' samples. CDR3s include the opening cysteine and the closing phenylalanine or tryptophan. A D gene is named only where the DNA matches it firmly. Clone size is not always given. Where it is, it says once, few, many or a class for expanded clones.

cdr3_aa cdr3_nt j_call v_call d_call clone_size
CASSVWGEGLMNTEAFF TGTGCCAGCAGCGTTTGGGGGGAGGGCCTAATGAACACTGAAGCTTTCTTT TRBJ1-1 TRBV7-2 . many
CASSSGLEGEKLFF TGTGCCAGCAGCTCCGGACTGGAGGGCGAAAAACTGTTTTTT TRBJ1-4 TRBV7-3 . many
CASSLAMSPYNEQFF TGTGCCAGCAGCCTAGCAATGAGCCCCTACAATGAGCAGTTCTTC TRBJ2-1 TRBV7-4 . many
CAISAGEGGYTEAFF TGTGCCATCAGTGCGGGAGAGGGGGGGTACACTGAAGCTTTCTTT TRBJ1-1 TRBV10-3 . .
CASSLGPGYVQYF TGTGCCAGCAGTTTGGGGCCAGGGTACGTGCAGTACTTC TRBJ2-7 TRBV28 . many
CASSPDPGPQNIQYF TGCGCCAGCAGCCCGGACCCTGGCCCCCAAAACATTCAGTACTTC TRBJ2-4 TRBV5-1 . .
CASSLEFGQGRGYTF TGTGCCAGCAGCTTGGAGTTTGGACAGGGGCGAGGCTACACCTTC TRBJ1-2 TRBV5-8 TRBD1 .
CASRYDREDTEAFF TGTGCCAGCAGATACGACAGGGAGGACACTGAAGCTTTCTTT TRBJ1-1 TRBV6-6 TRBD1 few
CASSLAGTSGADTQYF TGTGCCAGCAGCTTGGCCGGGACTAGTGGTGCAGATACGCAGTATTTT TRBJ2-3 TRBV7-8 TRBD2 many
CASSGDGAMNTEAFF TGTGCCAGCAGCGGGGACGGAGCGATGAACACTGAAGCTTTCTTT TRBJ1-1 TRBV5-4 . .
CASGLNRNSQPQHF TGTGCTAGTGGTTTAAATAGGAATAGTCAGCCCCAGCATTTT TRBJ1-5 TRBV12-5 . few
CASSLPPGGRPGELFF TGTGCCAGCAGTTTGCCCCCGGGGGGACGACCCGGGGAGCTGTTTTTT TRBJ2-2 TRBV12-3/TRBV12-4 TRBD2 .
CASSFRDSNQPQHF TGTGCCAGCAGTTTTCGGGATAGCAATCAGCCCCAGCATTTT TRBJ1-5 TRBV7-2 . many
CASSQQNRGRRTEAFF TGCGCCAGCAGCCAGCAGAATAGGGGGCGCCGGACTGAAGCTTTCTTT TRBJ1-1 TRBV4-1 TRBD1 .